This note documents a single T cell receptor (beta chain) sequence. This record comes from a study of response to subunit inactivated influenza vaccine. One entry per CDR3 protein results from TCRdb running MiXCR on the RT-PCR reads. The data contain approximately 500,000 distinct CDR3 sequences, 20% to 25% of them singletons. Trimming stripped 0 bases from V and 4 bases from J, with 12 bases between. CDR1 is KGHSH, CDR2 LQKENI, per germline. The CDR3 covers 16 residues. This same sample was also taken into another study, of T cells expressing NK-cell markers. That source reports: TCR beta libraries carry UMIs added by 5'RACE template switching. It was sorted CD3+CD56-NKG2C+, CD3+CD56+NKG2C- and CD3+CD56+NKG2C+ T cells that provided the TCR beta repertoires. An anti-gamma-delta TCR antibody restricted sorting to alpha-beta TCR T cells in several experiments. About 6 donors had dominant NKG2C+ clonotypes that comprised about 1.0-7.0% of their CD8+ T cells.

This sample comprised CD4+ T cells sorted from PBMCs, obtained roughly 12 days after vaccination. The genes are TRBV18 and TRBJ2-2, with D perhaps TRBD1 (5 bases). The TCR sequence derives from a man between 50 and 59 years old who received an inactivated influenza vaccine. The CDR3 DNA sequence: TGTGCCAGCTCACCACCGATGGGGCCGGGCACCGGGGAGCTGTTTTTT. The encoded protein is CASSPPMGPGTGELFF.